A selection of T cell receptor beta chains follows, all from one sample in a study of monozygotic twins with inflammatory bowel disease. For each CDR3 protein, TCRdb gives one entry from its re-call of the 5' RACE reads, without DNA. This sample carries a few hundred thousand distinct CDR3 sequences, with around 2.3% going to the ten biggest clones. Sequenced sample: blood. Every receptor here comes from a human donor with ulcerative colitis or Crohn's disease, or a healthy co-twin of an affected twin (not recorded which). Both conserved end residues are part of each CDR3. Each record gives: CDR3 length, J gene, V gene, CDR3 protein.

CDR3 length: 13; J gene: TRBJ1-3; V gene: TRBV29-1; CDR3 protein: CSANGGLGNTIYF
CDR3 length: 17; J gene: TRBJ2-2; V gene: TRBV6-1; CDR3 protein: CASSLGLAGANTGELFF
CDR3 length: 15; J gene: TRBJ1-1; V gene: TRBV2; CDR3 protein: CASSVGDRGNTEAFF
CDR3 length: 14; J gene: TRBJ1-1; V gene: TRBV3-1; CDR3 protein: CASSPAPQRNEAFF
CDR3 length: 14; J gene: TRBJ2-3; V gene: TRBV6-5; CDR3 protein: CASSSHDPLRTQYF
CDR3 length: 14; J gene: TRBJ2-7; V gene: TRBV29-1; CDR3 protein: CSVAGQGAWNEQYF
CDR3 length: 13; J gene: TRBJ2-5; V gene: TRBV9; CDR3 protein: CASSVRGAGTQYF
CDR3 length: 12; J gene: TRBJ2-7; V gene: TRBV6-5; CDR3 protein: CASMGRGYEQYF
CDR3 length: 14; J gene: TRBJ1-2; V gene: TRBV5-1; CDR3 protein: CASSLGQSRRGYTF
CDR3 length: 15; J gene: TRBJ1-2; V gene: TRBV5-5; CDR3 protein: CASSRATGENYGYTF
CDR3 length: 15; J gene: TRBJ1-4; V gene: TRBV28; CDR3 protein: CASLSLVATNEKLFF
CDR3 length: 16; J gene: TRBJ2-7; V gene: TRBV12-3/TRBV12-4; CDR3 protein: CASSLFLGGGPREQYF
CDR3 length: 13; J gene: TRBJ2-2; V gene: TRBV7-9; CDR3 protein: CASPWGGTGELFF
CDR3 length: 12; J gene: TRBJ1-2; V gene: TRBV12-3/TRBV12-4; CDR3 protein: CASTGRGYGYTF
CDR3 length: 15; J gene: TRBJ1-4; V gene: TRBV7-9; CDR3 protein: CASSPGQHEREKLFF
CDR3 length: 17; J gene: TRBJ2-3; V gene: TRBV3-1; CDR3 protein: CASSQVSAGSSTDTQYF
CDR3 length: 13; J gene: TRBJ2-7; V gene: TRBV6-2/TRBV6-3; CDR3 protein: CASSLQQLYEQYF
CDR3 length: 12; J gene: TRBJ2-2; V gene: TRBV18; CDR3 protein: CASSPLLGELFF
CDR3 length: 15; J gene: TRBJ1-2; V gene: TRBV14; CDR3 protein: CASSQTGAANYGYTF
CDR3 length: 15; J gene: TRBJ2-3; V gene: TRBV9; CDR3 protein: CASSLKHTSTDTQYF
CDR3 length: 12; J gene: TRBJ1-1; V gene: TRBV7-8; CDR3 protein: CASSRPNTEAFF
CDR3 length: 18; J gene: TRBJ2-1; V gene: TRBV5-1; CDR3 protein: CASSPTVVAGGPSNEQFF
CDR3 length: 14; J gene: TRBJ2-7; V gene: TRBV7-2; CDR3 protein: CASSLESELYEQYF
CDR3 length: 11; J gene: TRBJ1-1; V gene: TRBV29-1; CDR3 protein: CSVAMNTEAFF
CDR3 length: 12; J gene: TRBJ2-7; V gene: TRBV28; CDR3 protein: CASSLWGGEQYF
CDR3 length: 16; J gene: TRBJ2-6; V gene: TRBV5-8; CDR3 protein: CASSRTVLRGANVLTF
CDR3 length: 14; J gene: TRBJ1-2; V gene: TRBV11-2; CDR3 protein: CASSLDVATYGYTF